This passage covers 27 T cell receptor beta chains from one sample sequenced in a study of blood T cell repertoires in COVID-19. Measured with immunoSEQ multiplex PCR; TCRdb has only the in-frame clones, and not every one. In the table there are about 240,000 clones, approximately 83% of which are singletons. What was sequenced was peripheral blood. These receptors were collected from a woman between 25 and 40 years old who had recovered from COVID-19.

V and J are TRBV11-3 and TRBJ2-2; possible D gene TRBD2, 6 bases. Trimming took off 4 bases at V and 6 bases at J, with 18 bases between the two ends. Germline CDR1 reads SGHNT; CDR2 reads YENEEA. The CDR3 runs 16 residues. The CDR3 nucleotides read TGTGCCAGCAGCTCCGGGACTGCAACTTTTCCCGGGGAGCTGTTTTTT. Protein: CASSSGTATFPGELFF.

V usage is TRBV7-2 and J usage is TRBJ2-3, with D unclear. CDR1 is SGHTA and CDR2 is FQGNSA in the germline V gene. CDR3 length: 11 residues. The V end was cut by 6 bases, the J end by 6 bases, with 7 bases between. Here the CDR3 reads CASSQFDTQYF. For the CDR3, the DNA is TGTGCCAGCAGTCAGTTTGATACGCAGTATTTT.

The chain combines TRBV12-5 with TRBJ1-6; 9 bases are shared with TRBD1. V was clipped by 6 bases and J by 10 bases; unmatched bases: 7. This CDR3 has 14 residues. Germline V lookup: CDR1 LGHNT, CDR2 FRNRAP. The DNA for the CDR3 is TGTGCTAGTGGGTTACAGGGGGCGAAATCACCCCTCCACTTT. It specifies CASGLQGAKSPLHF. The full variable domain, rest sourced from reference TRBV12-5 and TRBJ1-6, is DARVTQTPRHKVTEMGQEVTMRCQPILGHNTVFWYRQTMMQGLELLAYFRNRAPLDDSGMPKDRFSAEMPDATLATLKIQPSEPRDSAVYFCASGLQGAKSPLHFGNGTRLTVT.

This clone was counted ten times or more. The chain uses TRBV6-1 and TRBJ2-1; weak D call: TRBD1 (5 bases). The CDR3 spans 15 residues. Germline V gene sequence: CDR1 MNHNS, CDR2 SASEGT. V lost 0 bases, J lost 6 bases, and 12 bases lay in between. CDR3 region: CASSEAPGSGNEQFF. CDR3 bases: TGTGCCAGCAGTGAAGCCCCAGGGTCTGGCAATGAGCAGTTCTTC.

The chain carries TRBV29-1 and TRBJ2-2; D is perhaps TRBD2 (5 bases). The CDR3 spans 13 residues. Germline V CDR1 and CDR2: SQVTM, ANQGSEA. Trimming shortened V by 4 bases and J by 3 bases, and 9 bases separated the two germline ends. The CDR3 loop is CSVGGAYTGELFF. The CDR3 DNA follows: TGCAGCGTTGGGGGAGCGTACACCGGGGAGCTGTTTTTT.

The chain is built from TRBV3-1 (or the pseudogene TRBV3-2) and TRBJ2-5; TRBD1 matches 9 bases. Germline CDR1 and CDR2: LGHDT and YNNKEL (reference sequence). With 4 bases clipped from V and 5 bases from J, the junction kept 8 bases outside the gene matches. CDR3 size: 15 residues. CDR3 region: CASSPADRGLETQYF. CDR3 in DNA: TGTGCCAGCAGCCCGGCGGACAGGGGTTTGGAGACCCAGTACTTC.

Only a few counts were recorded for this clone. V and J are TRBV7-2 and TRBJ2-3; 10 bases line up with TRBD2. This CDR3 has 15 amino acids. V shed 4 bases, J shed 4 bases, and the junction held 5 bases outside the gene matches. The germline gives CDR1 SGHTA, CDR2 FQGNSA. CDR3 DNA sequence: TGTGCCAGCAGCTCCTTAGCGGGGGGACCAGATACGCAGTATTTT. Its protein is CASSSLAGGPDTQYF.

This clone was detected only once. The chain carries TRBV12-5 and TRBJ2-1; 7 bases line up with TRBD1. Germline CDR1 is LGHNT and CDR2 is FRNRAP. The V and J ends lost 6 bases and 0 bases, in that order; junction bases with no gene match: 5. This CDR3 is built from 15 residues. The CDR3 DNA reads TGTGCTAGTGGCCTAGGGACAGACTCCTACAATGAGCAGTTCTTC. It codes for CASGLGTDSYNEQFF.

The rearrangement joins TRBV2 to TRBJ2-2, with 8 bases lining up with TRBD2. This CDR3 contains 17 residues. V lost 2 bases, J lost 6 bases, and 11 bases stayed unmatched. CDR1 SNHLY and CDR2 FYNNEI come from the germline V gene. The DNA for the CDR3 is TGTGCCAGCAGTGAATTCGTAGGACTAGCCTCAGCCGGGGAGCTGTTTTTT. This gives the protein CASSEFVGLASAGELFF. The whole variable domain, filled in from reference TRBV2 and TRBJ2-2, reads EPEVTQTPSHQVTQMGQEVILRCVPISNHLYFYWYRQILGQKVEFLVSFYNNEISEKSEIFDDQFSVERPDGSNFTLKIRSTKLEDSAMYFCASSEFVGLASAGELFFGEGSRLTVL.

The chain employs TRBV6-5 and TRBJ2-7, with D possibly matching TRBD1 (5 bases). CDR1 is MNHEY and CDR2 is SVGAGI in the germline V gene. CDR3 size: 12 residues. Trimming took 5 bases from V and 4 from J, leaving 9 bases between them. The CDR3 is CASSQTGYEQYF. The CDR3 region has the DNA TGTGCCAGCAGTCAAACAGGTTACGAGCAGTACTTC.

The chain combines TRBV12-3 or TRBV12-4 with TRBJ2-7; D is possibly TRBD1 (5 bases). Trimming left V 6 bases short and J 2 bases short, with 11 bases between. The CDR3 has 13 residues. For the CDR3, the DNA is TGTGCCAGCAGCCCAGGGTTACCCTACGAGCAGTACTTC. It yields the protein CASSPGLPYEQYF.

The J gene is TRBJ1-2, the V gene TRBV6-5, with 7 bases lining up with TRBD1. The CDR3 spans 14 residues. Per the germline V gene, CDR1 is MNHEY and CDR2 is SVGAGI. J gave up 7 bases and V 7 bases, and 12 bases lay outside the gene matches. The CDR3 spells CASITTRGRIGYTF. DNA of the CDR3: TGTGCCAGCATCACCACCAGGGGGAGGATTGGCTACACCTTC.

The V gene is TRBV11-1, the J gene TRBJ2-1; D unclear. The CDR3 spans 13 residues. From germline, CDR1 is SGHAT and CDR2 FQDESV (reference sequence). V was pared by 1 base and J by 4 bases, with 5 bases between. CDR3 region: CASSLEAYNEQFF. The CDR3 DNA reads TGTGCCAGCAGCTTAGAAGCTTACAATGAGCAGTTCTTC.

This chain connects TRBV4-2 to TRBJ2-3, with 10 positions matching TRBD2. Germline CDR1 LGHNA, CDR2 YNFKEQ. The CDR3 consists of 16 residues. V trimming: 4 bases; J trimming: 6 bases; junction bases outside the gene matches: 10. DNA of the CDR3: TGTGCCAGCAGCCCGGGAAGCGGGGGGGCTTTGGATACGCAGTATTTT. Translated: CASSPGSGGALDTQYF.

This rearrangement joins TRBV6-4 to TRBJ2-7; possibly TRBD1 for D (6 bases). The CDR3 is made up of 16 amino acids. The V end was cut by 0 bases, the J end by 6 bases, with 18 bases between. The germline gives CDR1 MRHNA, CDR2 SNTAGT. The CDR3, as DNA: TGTGCCAGCAGTGACTCGACAGGTCTGAACCCTGCCGAGCAGTACTTC. Its protein is CASSDSTGLNPAEQYF.

The chain employs TRBV30 and TRBJ1-1; no definite D call. Germline CDR1 and CDR2: GTSNPN and SVGIG (reference sequence). This CDR3 is built from 13 residues. The ends were cut back, 0 bases at V and 1 base at J, with 6 bases in the middle. The CDR3 is CAWSVLKNTEAFF. The CDR3 region has the DNA TGTGCCTGGAGTGTACTGAAGAACACTGAAGCTTTCTTT. Complete variable domain (other parts from reference TRBV30 and TRBJ1-1): SQTIHQWPATLVQPVGSPLSLECTVEGTSNPNLYWYRQAAGRGLQLLFYSVGIGQISSEVPQNLSASRPQDRQFILSSKKLLLSDSGFYLCAWSVLKNTEAFFGQGTRLTVV.

The chain employs TRBV5-6 and TRBJ2-3; 12 bases agree with TRBD2. This CDR3 comprises 19 residues. V trimming: 1 base; J trimming: 1 base; junction bases outside the gene matches: 10. Germline assignment: CDR1 SGHDT and CDR2 YYEEEE. The CDR3 DNA reads TGTGCCAGCAGCTTGTTCGCTAGCGGGGGGGCAGGGCGCACAGATACGCAGTATTTT. Protein: CASSLFASGGAGRTDTQYF.

V is TRBV19 and J is TRBJ1-1, with D possibly TRBD1 on 5 matching bases. The CDR3 sequence is 14 residues long. In germline, CDR1 is LNHDA, CDR2 SQIVND (reference sequence). V was clipped by 1 base and J by 2 bases, with 8 bases between them. The CDR3 loop is CASSIGGGNTEAFF. The CDR3 bases are TGTGCCAGTAGTATAGGGGGGGGAAACACTGAAGCTTTCTTT.

The chain uses TRBV11-2 and TRBJ1-4; 7 bases are a match to TRBD1. Germline CDR1 and CDR2: SGHAT and FQNNGV. The CDR3 runs 15 residues. J gave up 4 bases and V 5 bases, and 7 bases lay outside the gene matches. The CDR3 protein is CASSTWTGFNEKLFF. In DNA, the CDR3 is TGTGCCAGCAGCACCTGGACAGGATTTAATGAAAAACTGTTTTTT.

The genes are TRBV5-1 and TRBJ2-7; 7 bases match TRBD2. CDR1 is SGHRS, CDR2 YFSETQ, per germline. CDR3 length equals 14 residues. V was pared by 7 bases and J by 0 bases, with 7 bases of the junction left unmatched. CDR3 amino acids: CASSGGRNSYEQYF. For the CDR3, the DNA is TGCGCCAGCTCGGGGGGACGTAACTCCTACGAGCAGTACTTC.

The V call is TRBV5-1, the J call TRBJ2-7, with D uncertain. The germline V gene encodes CDR1 SGHRS and CDR2 YFSETQ. Trimming removed 0 bases at V and 0 bases at J, with 4 bases between. This CDR3 has 13 amino acids. The CDR3 coding sequence is TGCGCCAGCAGCTTGGACAACTCCTACGAGCAGTACTTC. Its translation is CASSLDNSYEQYF.

V and J are TRBV15 and TRBJ1-1, with D unclear. The germline V gene encodes CDR1 LNHNV and CDR2 YYDKDF (reference sequence). This CDR3 has 14 residues. Trimming removed 5 bases from V and 4 bases from J, with 14 bases in between. CDR3 region: CATSYIPGGTEAFF. For the CDR3, the DNA is TGTGCCACCAGCTATATACCGGGAGGCACTGAAGCTTTCTTT.

This clone occurred a few times. The rearrangement joins TRBV2 to TRBJ1-3; 7 nucleotides agree with TRBD1. J gave up 2 bases and V 2 bases, and 3 bases lay outside the gene matches. The CDR3 has 15 residues. CDR1 is SNHLY and CDR2 is FYNNEI in the germline V gene. Here the CDR3 reads CASSELTGAGNTIYF. CDR3 DNA: TGTGCCAGCAGTGAACTAACAGGGGCTGGAAACACCATATATTTT.

V and J are TRBV5-1 and TRBJ2-3; 8 bases align to TRBD1. Germline V lookup: CDR1 SGHRS, CDR2 YFSETQ. CDR3 length equals 16 residues. With V trimmed by 0 bases and J by 2 bases, 5 bases remained unmatched. CDR3: CASSLVLDRDTDTQYF. The CDR3 bases are TGCGCCAGCAGCTTGGTACTGGACAGGGACACAGATACGCAGTATTTT.

The table lists this clone with a count of one. This chain connects TRBV7-2 to TRBJ1-5; 11 bases match TRBD1. The length of the CDR3 is 16 residues. The germline gives CDR1 SGHTA, CDR2 FQGNSA. The ends lost 4 bases at V and 6 bases at J; junction bases unmatched: 8. The CDR3, as DNA: TGTGCCAGCAGCTATACAGGGACAGGGGGGGGTCAGCCCCAGCATTTT. The encoded protein is CASSYTGTGGGQPQHF. Filled out from reference TRBV7-2 and TRBJ1-5, the complete variable domain reads GAGVSQSPSNKVTEKGKDVELRCDPISGHTALYWYRQSLGQGLEFLIYFQGNSAPDKSGLPSDRFSAERTGGSVSTLTIQRTQQEDSAVYLCASSYTGTGGGQPQHFGDGTRLSIL.

This chain joins TRBV4-2 and TRBJ1-3; possibly TRBD1 for D (6 bases). Trimming took off 0 bases at V and 2 bases at J, with 11 bases between the two ends. Germline-derived CDR1 and CDR2 are LGHNA and YNFKEQ. The CDR3 is made up of 16 amino acids. CDR3 region: CASSQDRRGPGNTIYF. In DNA form, the CDR3 reads TGTGCCAGCAGCCAAGATCGCAGGGGTCCTGGAAACACCATATATTTT.

The chain has TRBV5-1 and TRBJ1-2; 8 bases are shared with TRBD1. V was pared by 0 bases and J by 3 bases, with 4 bases of the junction left unmatched. The germline CDR1 and CDR2 sequences are SGHRS and YFSETQ. The CDR3 length is 15 residues. The DNA for the CDR3 is TGCGCCAGCAGCTTGGGCCGGGACAGGTACTATGGCTACACCTTC. Its translation: CASSLGRDRYYGYTF. Filled out from reference TRBV5-1 and TRBJ1-2, the complete variable domain reads KAGVTQTPRYLIKTRGQQVTLSCSPISGHRSVSWYQQTPGQGLQFLFEYFSETQRNKGNFPGRFSGRQFSNSRSEMNVSTLELGDSALYLCASSLGRDRYYGYTFGSGTRLTVV.